The present entry profiles one T cell receptor beta chain with its context. Antigen specificity is unknown. Division of CD4+ cells produced a CD45RA+ naive subset and a CD45RA-negative memory subset. These data are taken from a study of shared clonotypes between healthy human individuals. Study-wide background: Each donor had three CD4 naive, three CD4 memory, two CD8 naive and one CD8 memory plate. Whole-study results and caveats: Larger estimated richness was generally seen in naive subsets than in memory subsets.

Per the authors' pipeline: Filtering differed since immunoSEQ provided only junctions, with no quality scores. Sequencing was performed with immunoSEQ multiplex PCR; in TCRdb, only in-frame clones are kept and a portion is missing. D and trimming come from the DNA, and the V and J calls and clone size come from that table. The table has millions of clones, 90% to 95% seen once. Germline-derived CDR1 and CDR2 are SGHRS and YFSETQ. The ends were cut back, 7 bases at V and 3 bases at J, with 10 bases in the middle. CDR3 length: 12 residues. This TCR came from a man between 18 and 35 years old in good health. Some clones in this sample may be carry-over from other donors' samples. Sample: naive CD4+ T cells from PBMCs. Noted subset: CD45RA+ positively selected. The chain has TRBV5-1 and TRBJ1-1, with D perhaps TRBD1 (5 bases). CDR3 in amino acids: CASGTGYTEAFF. The CDR3 coding sequence is TGCGCCAGCGGGACCGGGTACACTGAAGCTTTCTTT.